The present TCR beta chain was sequenced within a study of blood T cell repertoires in COVID-19. About the research overall: Sources were T cells, B-cell-depleted T cells, or PBMCs; the material itself was cDNA or gDNA.

Per germline, CDR1 SEHNR and CDR2 FQNEAQ (reference sequence). This CDR3 is built from 14 residues. The V gene end was trimmed by 6 bases and the J gene end by 3 bases; junction bases not matched to a gene: 0. The data were produced by immunoSEQ multiplex PCR, yet TCRdb's version contains in-frame clones alone and is incomplete. Of about 180,000 clones in the sample, more than 85% are singletons; the top ten hold 2.9%. The chain couples TRBV7-9 to TRBJ2-2; the match to TRBD2 covers 11 bases. The sample was peripheral blood. The receptor was isolated from a woman aged 25 to 45 with active or convalescent COVID-19. CDR3 amino acids: CASRLAGDTGELFF. The CDR3 bases are TGTGCCAGCAGACTAGCGGGGGACACCGGGGAGCTGTTTTTT.